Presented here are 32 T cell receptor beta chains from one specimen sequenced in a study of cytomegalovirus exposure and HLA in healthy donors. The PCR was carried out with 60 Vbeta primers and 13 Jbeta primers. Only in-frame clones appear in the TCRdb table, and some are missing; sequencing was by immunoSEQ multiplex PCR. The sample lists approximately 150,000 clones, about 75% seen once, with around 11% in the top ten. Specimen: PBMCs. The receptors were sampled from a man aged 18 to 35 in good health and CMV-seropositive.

CDR3 sequence reads: CASRRGSEKLFF. CDR3 coding DNA: TGTGCCAGCAGGAGGGGGTCAGAAAAACTGTTTTTT. The gene calls are TRBV27 and TRBJ1-4; D possibly corresponds to TRBD1 (6 bases). The CDR3 has 12 residues. Between the trimmed V and J ends, which lost 6 bases and 8 bases, there was a span of 10 bases. From germline, CDR1 is MNHEY and CDR2 SMNVEV (reference sequence).

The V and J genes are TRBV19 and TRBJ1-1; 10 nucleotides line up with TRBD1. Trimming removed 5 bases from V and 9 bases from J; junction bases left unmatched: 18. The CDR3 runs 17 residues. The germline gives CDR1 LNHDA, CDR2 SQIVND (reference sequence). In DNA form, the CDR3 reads TGTGCCAGTAGTCAACCGGGACAGGGGAAGGGAAATCTTAAAGCTTTCTTT. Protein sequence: CASSQPGQGKGNLKAFF.

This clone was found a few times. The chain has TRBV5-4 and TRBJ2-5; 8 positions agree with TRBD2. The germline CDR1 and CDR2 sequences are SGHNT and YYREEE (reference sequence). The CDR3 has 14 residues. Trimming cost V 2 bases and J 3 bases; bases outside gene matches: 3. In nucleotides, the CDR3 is TGTGCCAGCAGCTTACGGGGGGGAGAAGAGACCCAGTACTTC. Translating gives CASSLRGGEETQYF.

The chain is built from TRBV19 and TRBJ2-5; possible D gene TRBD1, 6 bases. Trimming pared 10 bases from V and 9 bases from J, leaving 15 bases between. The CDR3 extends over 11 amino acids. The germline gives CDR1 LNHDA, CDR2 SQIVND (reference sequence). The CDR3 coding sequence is TGTGCCACTTCCAACTCAGGGGCCCAGTACTTC. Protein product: CATSNSGAQYF. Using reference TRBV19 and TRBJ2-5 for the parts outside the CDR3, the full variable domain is DGGITQSPKYLFRKEGQNVTLSCEQNLNHDAMYWYRQDPGQGLRLIYYSQIVNDFQKGDIAEGYSVSREKKESFPLTVTSAQKNPTAFYLCATSNSGAQYFGPGTRLLVL.

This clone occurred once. CDR3 DNA: TGTGCCAGCAGAGGGGCGGGGGGGGTGGATGAGCAGTTCTTC. Protein: CASRGAGGVDEQFF. The chain links TRBV6-5 to TRBJ2-1, with TRBD2 matching 9 bases. The V and J ends lost 6 bases and 8 bases, in that order; junction bases with no gene match: 8. This CDR3 region has 14 residues. The V gene's germline CDR1 is MNHEY and CDR2 SVGAGI.

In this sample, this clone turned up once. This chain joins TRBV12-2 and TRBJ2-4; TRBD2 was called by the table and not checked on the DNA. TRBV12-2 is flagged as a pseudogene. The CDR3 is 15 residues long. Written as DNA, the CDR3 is TGTGCAAGTCGCCCCCGAATCCCGGGCGGGAACATTCAGTACTTC. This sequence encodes CASRPRIPGGNIQYF.

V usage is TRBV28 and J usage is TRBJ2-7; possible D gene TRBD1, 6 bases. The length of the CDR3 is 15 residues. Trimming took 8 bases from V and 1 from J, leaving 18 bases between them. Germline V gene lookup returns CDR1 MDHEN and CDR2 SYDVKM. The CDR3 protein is CASPGPRGISYEQYF. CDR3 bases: TGTGCCAGCCCCGGCCCCAGGGGCATATCCTACGAGCAGTACTTC.

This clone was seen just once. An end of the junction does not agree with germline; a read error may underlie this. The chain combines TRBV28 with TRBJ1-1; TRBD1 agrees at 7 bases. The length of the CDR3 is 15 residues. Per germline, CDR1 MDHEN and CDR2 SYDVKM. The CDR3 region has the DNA TGTGCCAGCAGAAGCGACAGGGCTTCGTCTAGTAGGGACTCCTTT. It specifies CASRSDRASSSRDSF.

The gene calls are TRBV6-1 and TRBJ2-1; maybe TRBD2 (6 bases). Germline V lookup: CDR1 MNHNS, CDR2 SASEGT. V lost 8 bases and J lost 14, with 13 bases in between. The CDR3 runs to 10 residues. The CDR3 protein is CASPLTRKFF. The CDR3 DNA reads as TGTGCCAGCCCCTTGACTAGAAAGTTCTTC.

This chain's CDR3 is CASSLTPASGNSPLHF. CDR3 nucleotide sequence: TGTGCCAGCAGTTTAACCCCGGCCTCGGGTAATTCACCCCTCCACTTT. This sequence joins TRBV27 and TRBJ1-6; D remains ambiguous. The CDR3 totals 16 residues. Trimming took 2 bases from V and 6 from J, leaving 14 bases between them. The germline CDR1 and CDR2 sequences are MNHEY and SMNVEV (reference sequence).

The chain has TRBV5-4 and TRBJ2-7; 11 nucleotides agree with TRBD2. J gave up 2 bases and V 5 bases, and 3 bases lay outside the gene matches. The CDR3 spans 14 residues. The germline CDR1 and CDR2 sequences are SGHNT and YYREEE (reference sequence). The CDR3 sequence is CASRIAGGPYEQYF. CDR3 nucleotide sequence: TGTGCCAGCAGGATAGCGGGAGGGCCCTACGAGCAGTACTTC. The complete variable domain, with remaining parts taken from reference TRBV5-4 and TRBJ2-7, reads ETGVTQSPTHLIKTRGQQVTLRCSSQSGHNTVSWYQQALGQGPQFIFQYYREEENGRGNFPPRFSGLQFPNYSSELNVNALELDDSALYLCASRIAGGPYEQYFGPGTRLTVT.

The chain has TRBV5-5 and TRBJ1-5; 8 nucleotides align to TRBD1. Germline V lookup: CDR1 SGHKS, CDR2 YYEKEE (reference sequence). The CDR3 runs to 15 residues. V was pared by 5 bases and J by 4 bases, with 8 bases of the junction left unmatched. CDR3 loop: CASSHDRGSNQPQHF. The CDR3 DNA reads TGTGCCAGCAGTCACGACAGGGGATCGAATCAGCCCCAGCATTTT.

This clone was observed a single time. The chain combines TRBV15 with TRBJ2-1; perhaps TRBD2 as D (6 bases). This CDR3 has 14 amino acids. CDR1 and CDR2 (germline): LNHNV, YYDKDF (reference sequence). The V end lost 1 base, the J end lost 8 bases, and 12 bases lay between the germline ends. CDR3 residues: CATSRARGGDEQFF. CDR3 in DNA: TGTGCCACCAGCAGAGCGCGGGGCGGGGATGAGCAGTTCTTC.

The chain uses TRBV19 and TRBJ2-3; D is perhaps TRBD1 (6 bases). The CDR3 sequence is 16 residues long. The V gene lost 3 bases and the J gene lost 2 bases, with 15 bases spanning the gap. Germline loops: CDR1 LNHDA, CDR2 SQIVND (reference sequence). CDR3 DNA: TGTGCCAGTAGTATCGCCCGGACAGTATACACAGATACGCAGTATTTT. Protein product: CASSIARTVYTDTQYF.

The CDR3 loop reads CASSLSFRVVYEQYF. The CDR3 DNA follows: TGTGCCAGCAGTTTATCGTTCAGGGTAGTCTACGAGCAGTACTTC. J is TRBJ2-7 and V is TRBV27; TRBD1 is a possible D gene (5 bases). Trimming cost V 0 bases and J 3 bases, with 12 bases left between them. The CDR3 totals 15 residues. Germline V gene data show CDR1 as MNHEY and CDR2 as SMNVEV (reference sequence).

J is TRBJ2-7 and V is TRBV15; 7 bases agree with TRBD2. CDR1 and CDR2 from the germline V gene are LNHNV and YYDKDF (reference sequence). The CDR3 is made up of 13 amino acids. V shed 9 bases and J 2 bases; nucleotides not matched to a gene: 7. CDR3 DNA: TGTGCCACAAGACGGGGGGAGGCCTACGAGCAGTACTTC. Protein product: CATRRGEAYEQYF.

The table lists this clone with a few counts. The CDR3 reads CASSLDHSYSTDTQYF. The DNA of the CDR3 is TGCGCCAGCAGCTTGGATCACTCCTATAGCACAGATACGCAGTATTTT. The chain combines TRBV5-1 with TRBJ2-3; no firm D call. CDR1 SGHRS and CDR2 YFSETQ come from the germline V gene. CDR3 length: 16 amino acids. Trimming pared 0 bases from V and 0 bases from J, leaving 11 bases between.

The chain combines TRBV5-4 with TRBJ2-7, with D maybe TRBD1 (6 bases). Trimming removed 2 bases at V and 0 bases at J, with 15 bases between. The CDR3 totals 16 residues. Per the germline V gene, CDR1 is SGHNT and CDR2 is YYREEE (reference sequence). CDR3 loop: CASSLSGVAVSYEQYF. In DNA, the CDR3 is TGTGCCAGCAGCTTATCAGGGGTTGCGGTCTCCTACGAGCAGTACTTC.

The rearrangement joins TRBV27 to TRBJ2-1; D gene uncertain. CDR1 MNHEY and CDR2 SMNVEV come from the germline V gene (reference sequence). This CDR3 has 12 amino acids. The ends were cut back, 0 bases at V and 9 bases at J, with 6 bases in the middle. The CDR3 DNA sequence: TGTGCCAGCAGTTTATCTTCAGGTGAGCAGTTCTTC. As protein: CASSLSSGEQFF.

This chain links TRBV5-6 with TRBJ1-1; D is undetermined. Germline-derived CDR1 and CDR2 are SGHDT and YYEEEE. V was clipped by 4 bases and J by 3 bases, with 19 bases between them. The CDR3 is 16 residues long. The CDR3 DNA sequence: TGTGCCAGCAGCCCACTCGGGAGCCCTCAGGACACTGAAGCTTTCTTT. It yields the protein CASSPLGSPQDTEAFF.

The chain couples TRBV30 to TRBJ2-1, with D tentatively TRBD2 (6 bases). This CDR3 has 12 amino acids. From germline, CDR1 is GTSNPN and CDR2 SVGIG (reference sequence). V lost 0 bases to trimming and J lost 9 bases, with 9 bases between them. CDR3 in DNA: TGTGCCTGGAGTGTGACTAGTGGTGAGCAGTTCTTC. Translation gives CAWSVTSGEQFF.

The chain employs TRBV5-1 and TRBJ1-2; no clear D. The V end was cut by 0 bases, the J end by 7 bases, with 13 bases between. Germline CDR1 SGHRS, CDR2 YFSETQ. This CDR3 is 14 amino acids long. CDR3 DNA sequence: TGCGCCAGCAGCTTGGGAGGGTATTTGAGTGGCTACACCTTC. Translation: CASSLGGYLSGYTF.

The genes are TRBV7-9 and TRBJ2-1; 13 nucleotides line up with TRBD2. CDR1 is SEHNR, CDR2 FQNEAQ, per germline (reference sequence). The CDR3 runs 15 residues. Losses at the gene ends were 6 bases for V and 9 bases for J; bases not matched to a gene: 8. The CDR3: CASSRGTSGIGEQFF. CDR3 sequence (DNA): TGTGCCAGCAGTCGAGGGACTAGCGGGATTGGTGAGCAGTTCTTC.

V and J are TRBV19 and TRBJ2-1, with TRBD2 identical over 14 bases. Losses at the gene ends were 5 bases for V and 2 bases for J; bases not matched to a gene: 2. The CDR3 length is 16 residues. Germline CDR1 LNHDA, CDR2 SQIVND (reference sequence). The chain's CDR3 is CASSGTSGSAYNEQFF. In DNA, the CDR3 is TGTGCCAGTAGTGGGACTAGCGGGAGTGCCTACAATGAGCAGTTCTTC.

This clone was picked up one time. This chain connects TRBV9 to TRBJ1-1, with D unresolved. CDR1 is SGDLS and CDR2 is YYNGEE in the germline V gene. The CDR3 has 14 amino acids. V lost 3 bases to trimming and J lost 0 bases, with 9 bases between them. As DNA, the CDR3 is TGTGCCAGCAGCGCTCAGATGATGAACACTGAAGCTTTCTTT. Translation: CASSAQMMNTEAFF.

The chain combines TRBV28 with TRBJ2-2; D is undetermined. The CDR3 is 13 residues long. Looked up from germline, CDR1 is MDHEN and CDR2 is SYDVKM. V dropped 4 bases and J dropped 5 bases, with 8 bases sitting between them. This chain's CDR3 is CASSSPGTGELFF. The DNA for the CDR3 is TGTGCCAGCAGTTCCCCCGGGACCGGGGAGCTGTTTTTT.

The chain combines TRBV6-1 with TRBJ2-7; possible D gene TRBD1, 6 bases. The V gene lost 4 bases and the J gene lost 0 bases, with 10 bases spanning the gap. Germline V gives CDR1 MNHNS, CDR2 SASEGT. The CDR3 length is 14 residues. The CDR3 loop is CASSAGQISYEQYF. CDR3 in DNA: TGTGCCAGCAGTGCCGGACAGATCTCCTACGAGCAGTACTTC.

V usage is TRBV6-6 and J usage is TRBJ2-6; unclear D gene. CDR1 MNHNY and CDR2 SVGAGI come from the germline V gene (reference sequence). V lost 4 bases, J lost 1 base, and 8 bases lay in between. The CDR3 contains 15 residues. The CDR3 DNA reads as TGTGCCAGCAGTTCACAGAATTCTGGGGCCAACGTCCTGACTTTC. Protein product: CASSSQNSGANVLTF.

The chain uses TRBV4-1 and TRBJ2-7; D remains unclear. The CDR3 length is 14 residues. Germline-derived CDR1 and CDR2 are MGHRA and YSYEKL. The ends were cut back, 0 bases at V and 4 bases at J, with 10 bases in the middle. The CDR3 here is CASSQDGQHYEQYF. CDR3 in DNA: TGCGCCAGCAGCCAAGATGGGCAGCATTACGAGCAGTACTTC.

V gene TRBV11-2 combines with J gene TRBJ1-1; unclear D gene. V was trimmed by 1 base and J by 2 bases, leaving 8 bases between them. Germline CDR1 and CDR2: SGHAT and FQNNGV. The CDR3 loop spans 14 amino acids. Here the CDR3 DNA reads TGTGCCAGCAGCTTAGCCGGAGCCAACACTGAAGCTTTCTTT. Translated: CASSLAGANTEAFF. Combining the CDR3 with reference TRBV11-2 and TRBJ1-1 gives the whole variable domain EAGVAQSPRYKIIEKRQSVAFWCNPISGHATLYWYQQILGQGPKLLIQFQNNGVVDDSQLPKDRFSAERLKGVDSTLKIQPAKLEDSAVYLCASSLAGANTEAFFGQGTRLTVV.

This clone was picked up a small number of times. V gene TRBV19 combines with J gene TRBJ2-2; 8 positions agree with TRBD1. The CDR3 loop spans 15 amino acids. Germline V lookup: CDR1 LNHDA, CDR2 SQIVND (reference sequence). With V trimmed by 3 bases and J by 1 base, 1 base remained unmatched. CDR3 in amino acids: CASSMGQVNTGELFF. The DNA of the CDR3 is TGTGCCAGTAGTATGGGACAGGTGAACACCGGGGAGCTGTTTTTT.

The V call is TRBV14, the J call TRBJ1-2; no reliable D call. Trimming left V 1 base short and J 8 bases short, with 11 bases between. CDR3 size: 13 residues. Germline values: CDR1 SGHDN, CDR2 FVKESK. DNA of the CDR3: TGTGCCAGCAGCCAAGTGGGGAGTGAAGGCTACACCTTC. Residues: CASSQVGSEGYTF.